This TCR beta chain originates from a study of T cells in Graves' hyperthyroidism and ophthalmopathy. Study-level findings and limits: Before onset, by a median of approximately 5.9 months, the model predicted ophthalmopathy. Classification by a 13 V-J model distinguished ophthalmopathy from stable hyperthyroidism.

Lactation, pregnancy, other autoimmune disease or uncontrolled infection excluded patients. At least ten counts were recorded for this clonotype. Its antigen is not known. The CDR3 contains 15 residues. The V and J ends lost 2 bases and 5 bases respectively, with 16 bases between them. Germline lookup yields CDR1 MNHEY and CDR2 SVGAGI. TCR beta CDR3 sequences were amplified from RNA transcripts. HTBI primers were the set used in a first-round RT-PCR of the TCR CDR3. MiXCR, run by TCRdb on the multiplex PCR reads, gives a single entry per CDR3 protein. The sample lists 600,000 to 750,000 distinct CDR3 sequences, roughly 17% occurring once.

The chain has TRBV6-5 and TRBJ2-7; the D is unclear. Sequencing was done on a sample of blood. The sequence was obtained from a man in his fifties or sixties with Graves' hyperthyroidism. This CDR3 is CASSYVGLVVHEQYF. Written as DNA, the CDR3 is TGTGCCAGCAGTTACGTTGGGCTTGTGGTCCACGAGCAGTACTTC.